This TCR beta chain was sequenced for a study of shared clonotypes between healthy human individuals. Study-level points and caveats: In contrast to clonotypes shared by all four donors, non-shared clonotypes had lower generation probabilities.

The naive CD8 fraction comprised CD45RO-negative cells positively selected for CCR7 and excluded terminally differentiated effector memory CD45RA+ cells. Donation came from healthy HIV-negative adults that had no recent acute infections or vaccinations. Within Nashville, Tennessee resided all donors, each a Caucasian adult. Only in-frame clones appear in the TCRdb table, and some are missing; sequencing was by immunoSEQ multiplex PCR. The data contain hundreds of thousands of clones, approximately 96% of them singletons. A remark on this clone: The antigen remains unidentified.

The specimen sequenced was naive CD8+ T cells sorted from blood. This receptor was taken from a woman between 25 and 40 years old in good health.

Written as DNA, the CDR3 is TGTGCCAGCACCCCGGGGGGGGTCCACAATGAGCAGTTCTTC. This sequence encodes CASTPGGVHNEQFF. The chain joins TRBV27 to TRBJ2-1; 8 bases agree with TRBD2. The length of the CDR3 is 14 residues. V lost 7 bases to trimming and J lost 5 bases; unmatched junction nucleotides: 7. Looked up from germline, CDR1 is MNHEY and CDR2 is SMNVEV (reference sequence).